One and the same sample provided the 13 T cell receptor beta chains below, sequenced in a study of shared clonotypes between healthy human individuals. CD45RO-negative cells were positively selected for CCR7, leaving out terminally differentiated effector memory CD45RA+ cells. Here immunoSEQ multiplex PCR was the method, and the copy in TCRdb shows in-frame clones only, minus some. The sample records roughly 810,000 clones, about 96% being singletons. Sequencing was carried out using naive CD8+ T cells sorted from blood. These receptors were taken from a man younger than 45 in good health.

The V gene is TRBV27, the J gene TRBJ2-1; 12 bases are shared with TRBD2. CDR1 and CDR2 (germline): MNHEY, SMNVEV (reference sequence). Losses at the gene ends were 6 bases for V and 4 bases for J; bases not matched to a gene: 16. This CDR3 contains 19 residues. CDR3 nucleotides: TGTGCCAGCAGGGGGACTAGCGGGCTTCAAGTCTCGTTTTACAATGAGCAGTTCTTC. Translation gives CASRGTSGLQVSFYNEQFF.

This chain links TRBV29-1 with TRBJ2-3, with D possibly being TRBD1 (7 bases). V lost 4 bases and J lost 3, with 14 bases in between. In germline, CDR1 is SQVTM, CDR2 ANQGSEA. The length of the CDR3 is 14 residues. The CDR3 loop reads CSVGLEGATDTQYF. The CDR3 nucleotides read TGCAGCGTTGGGTTGGAGGGGGCGACAGATACGCAGTATTTT.

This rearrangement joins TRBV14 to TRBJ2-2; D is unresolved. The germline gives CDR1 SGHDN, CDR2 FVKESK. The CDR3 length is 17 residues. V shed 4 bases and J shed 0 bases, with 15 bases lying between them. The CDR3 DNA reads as TGTGCCAGCAGCCCCTCAACGGTTTTCTCGAACACCGGGGAGCTGTTTTTT. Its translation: CASSPSTVFSNTGELFF. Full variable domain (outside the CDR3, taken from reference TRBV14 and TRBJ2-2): EAGVTQFPSHSVIEKGQTVTLRCDPISGHDNLYWYRRVMGKEIKFLLHFVKESKQDESGMPNNRFLAERTGGTYSTLKVQPAELEDSGVYFCASSPSTVFSNTGELFFGEGSRLTVL.

CDR3 sequence reads: CASSSELAGAEQFF. In DNA form, the CDR3 reads TGTGCCAGCAGCTCCGAGCTAGCGGGAGCTGAGCAGTTCTTC. V is TRBV7-6 and J is TRBJ2-1, with 10 nucleotides matching TRBD2. V was pared by 4 bases and J by 9 bases, with 6 bases of the junction left unmatched. The CDR3 has 14 residues. Germline CDR1 is SGHVS and CDR2 is FNYEAQ.

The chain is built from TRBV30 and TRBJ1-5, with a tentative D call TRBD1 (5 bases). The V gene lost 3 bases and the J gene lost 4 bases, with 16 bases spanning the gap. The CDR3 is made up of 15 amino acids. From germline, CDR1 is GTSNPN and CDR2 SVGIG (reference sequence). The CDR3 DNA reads TGTGCCTGGAGCACAGGCCAGGGCACTAATCAGCCCCAGCATTTT. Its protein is CAWSTGQGTNQPQHF.

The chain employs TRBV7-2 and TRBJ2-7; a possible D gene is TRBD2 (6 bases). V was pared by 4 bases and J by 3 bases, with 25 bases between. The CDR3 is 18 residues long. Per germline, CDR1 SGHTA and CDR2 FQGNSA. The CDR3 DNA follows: TGTGCCAGCAGCTCCGGGCCCCCTGGTCGAGGAGGGAACTACGAGCAGTACTTC. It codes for CASSSGPPGRGGNYEQYF. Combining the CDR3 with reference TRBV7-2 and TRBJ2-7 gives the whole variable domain GAGVSQSPSNKVTEKGKDVELRCDPISGHTALYWYRQSLGQGLEFLIYFQGNSAPDKSGLPSDRFSAERTGGSVSTLTIQRTQQEDSAVYLCASSSGPPGRGGNYEQYFGPGTRLTVT.

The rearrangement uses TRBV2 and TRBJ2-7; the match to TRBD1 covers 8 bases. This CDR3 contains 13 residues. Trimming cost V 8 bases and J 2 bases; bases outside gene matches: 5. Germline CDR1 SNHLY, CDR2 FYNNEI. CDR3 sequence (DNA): TGTGCCAGCGGAGACAGGGGTACCTACGAGCAGTACTTC. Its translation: CASGDRGTYEQYF.

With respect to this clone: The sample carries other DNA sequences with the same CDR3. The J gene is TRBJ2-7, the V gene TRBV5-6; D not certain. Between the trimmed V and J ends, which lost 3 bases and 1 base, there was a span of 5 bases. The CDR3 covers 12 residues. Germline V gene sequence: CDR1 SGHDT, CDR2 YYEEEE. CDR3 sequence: CASSWGSYEQYF. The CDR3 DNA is TGTGCCAGCAGCTGGGGTTCCTACGAGCAGTACTTC.

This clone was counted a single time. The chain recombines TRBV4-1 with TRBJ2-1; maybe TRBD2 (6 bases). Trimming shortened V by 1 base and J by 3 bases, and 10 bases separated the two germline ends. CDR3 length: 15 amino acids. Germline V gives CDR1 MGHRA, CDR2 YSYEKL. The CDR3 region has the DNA TGCGCCAGCAGCCAAGTGACGGGAGACTACAATGAGCAGTTCTTC. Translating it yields CASSQVTGDYNEQFF.

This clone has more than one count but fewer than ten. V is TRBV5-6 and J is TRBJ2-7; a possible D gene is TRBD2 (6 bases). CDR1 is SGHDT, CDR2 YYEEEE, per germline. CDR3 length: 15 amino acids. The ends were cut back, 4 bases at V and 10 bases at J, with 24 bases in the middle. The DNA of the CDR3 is TGTGCCAGCAGCGGCGGGGACCTAGACATGCTACGTCAGTACTTC. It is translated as CASSGGDLDMLRQYF. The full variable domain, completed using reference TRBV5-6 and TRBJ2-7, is DAGVTQSPTHLIKTRGQQVTLRCSPKSGHDTVSWYQQALGQGPQFIFQYYEEEERQRGNFPDRFSGHQFPNYSSELNVNALLLGDSALYLCASSGGDLDMLRQYFGPGTRLTVT.

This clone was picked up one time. The DNA for the CDR3 is TGTGCCAGCAGCCCAAGGGGAGGGCCGGCCTACGAGCAGTACTTC. Translating it yields CASSPRGGPAYEQYF. The J gene is TRBJ2-7, the V gene TRBV6-5, with TRBD2 matching over 7 bases. Unmatched junction bases numbered 10, after V lost 6 bases and J lost 2 bases. The length of the CDR3 is 15 residues. Germline assignment: CDR1 MNHEY and CDR2 SVGAGI.

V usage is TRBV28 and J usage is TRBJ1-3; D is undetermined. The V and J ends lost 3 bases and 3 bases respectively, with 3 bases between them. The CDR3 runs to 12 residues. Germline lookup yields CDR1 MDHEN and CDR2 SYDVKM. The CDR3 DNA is TGTGCCAGCAGTTTCCTTGGAAACACCATATATTTT. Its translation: CASSFLGNTIYF. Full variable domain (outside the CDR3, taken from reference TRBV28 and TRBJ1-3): DVKVTQSSRYLVKRTGEKVFLECVQDMDHENMFWYRQDPGLGLRLIYFSYDVKMKEKGDIPEGYSVSREKKERFSLILESASTNQTSMYLCASSFLGNTIYFGEGSWLTVV.

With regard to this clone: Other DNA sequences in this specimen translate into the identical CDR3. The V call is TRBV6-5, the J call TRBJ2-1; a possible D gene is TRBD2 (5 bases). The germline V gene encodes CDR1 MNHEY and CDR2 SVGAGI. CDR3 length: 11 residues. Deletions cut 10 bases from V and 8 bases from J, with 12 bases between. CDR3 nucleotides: TGTGCCACCACCGGAGGTTATGAGCAGTTCTTC. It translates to CATTGGYEQFF.